This passage covers 23 T cell receptor beta chains from one sample sequenced in a study of T cells in narcolepsy. Libraries were prepared by immunoSEQ multiplex PCR; TCRdb keeps only in-frame clonotypes and omits some of them. Of approximately 25,000 clones listed, less than 85% are singletons. The material sequenced was memory (CD45RA-) CD4+ T cells from blood. These receptors all stem from a human donor in good health.

CDR3 region: CASSLDPPVDYGYTF. CDR3 sequence (DNA): TGTGCCAGCTCACTGGACCCCCCGGTTGACTATGGCTACACCTTC. V and J are TRBV18 and TRBJ1-2, with D unclear. The CDR3 covers 15 residues. V shed 4 bases and J shed 3 bases, with 15 bases lying between them. Germline V gene data show CDR1 as KGHSH and CDR2 as LQKENI.

The genes are TRBV7-2 and TRBJ1-5, with D perhaps matching TRBD1 (5 bases). Trimming removed 6 bases at V and 3 bases at J, with 21 bases between. This CDR3 comprises 17 residues. CDR1 is SGHTA, CDR2 FQGNSA, per germline. This chain's CDR3 is CASRLRGGVRDNQPQHF. The CDR3 coding sequence is TGTGCCAGCAGATTAAGGGGTGGGGTCCGTGACAATCAGCCCCAGCATTTT.

This clone was observed once. This rearrangement joins TRBV28 to TRBJ2-1; D gene unclear. The CDR3 covers 11 residues. V was pared by 6 bases and J by 10 bases, with 10 bases between. CDR1 MDHEN and CDR2 SYDVKM come from the germline V gene. The CDR3 loop reads CASSQAPEQFF. In DNA, the CDR3 is TGTGCCAGCAGCCAAGCTCCGGAGCAGTTCTTC. Supplemented by reference TRBV28 and TRBJ2-1, the full variable domain reads DVKVTQSSRYLVKRTGEKVFLECVQDMDHENMFWYRQDPGLGLRLIYFSYDVKMKEKGDIPEGYSVSREKKERFSLILESASTNQTSMYLCASSQAPEQFFGPGTRLTVL.

This chain connects TRBV5-1 to TRBJ2-1, with 13 bases lining up with TRBD2. V was pared by 3 bases and J by 6 bases, with 3 bases of the junction left unmatched. The CDR3 spans 15 residues. CDR1 and CDR2 from the germline V gene are SGHRS and YFSETQ. CDR3 residues: CASSSTSGRANEQFF. The CDR3 bases are TGCGCCAGCAGCTCCACTAGCGGGAGGGCCAATGAGCAGTTCTTC.

This clone was counted a single time. V usage is TRBV6-4 and J usage is TRBJ1-2, with unresolved D. The CDR3 sequence is 14 residues long. Germline CDR1 reads MRHNA; CDR2 reads SNTAGT. The V gene lost 4 bases and the J gene lost 4 bases, with 13 bases spanning the gap. The CDR3 nucleotides are TGTGCCAGCAGTGCCCACGGAAAGACCTATGGCTACACCTTC. Translated: CASSAHGKTYGYTF.

The J gene is TRBJ1-6, the V gene TRBV6-5, with D possibly matching TRBD1 (5 bases). The germline V and J ends were trimmed by 5 bases and 9 bases, with 17 bases remaining between them. The CDR3 length is 15 residues. The germline CDR1 and CDR2 sequences are MNHEY and SVGAGI. The CDR3 DNA is TGTGCCAGCAGTAACGCCGGGCAGGGACCTTCACCCCTCCACTTT. Amino acids: CASSNAGQGPSPLHF.

The genes are TRBV7-6 and TRBJ1-3, with D uncertain. This CDR3 is 17 amino acids long. The V end was cut by 1 base, the J end by 0 bases, with 13 bases between. Looked up from germline, CDR1 is SGHVS and CDR2 is FNYEAQ. CDR3 sequence: CASSLGNTAVSGNTIYF. CDR3 bases: TGTGCCAGCAGCTTAGGGAATACCGCCGTCTCTGGAAACACCATATATTTT.

The chain has TRBV30 and TRBJ2-1; weak D call: TRBD1 (5 bases). The V end was cut by 0 bases, the J end by 6 bases, with 12 bases between. In germline, CDR1 is GTSNPN, CDR2 SVGIG (reference sequence). The CDR3 extends over 14 amino acids. The chain's CDR3 is CAWSVHTGVNEQFF. In DNA, the CDR3 is TGTGCCTGGAGTGTACATACAGGCGTCAATGAGCAGTTCTTC.

The sample holds one count of this clone. The chain links TRBV28 to TRBJ2-5; a weak D match, TRBD1 (5 bases). CDR1 and CDR2 (germline): MDHEN, SYDVKM. CDR3 length equals 12 residues. V dropped 7 bases and J dropped 5 bases, with 11 bases sitting between them. CDR3 region: CASKGEVETQYF. DNA for the CDR3: TGTGCCAGCAAAGGGGAAGTGGAGACCCAGTACTTC. The full variable domain, its missing parts supplied by reference TRBV28 and TRBJ2-5, is DVKVTQSSRYLVKRTGEKVFLECVQDMDHENMFWYRQDPGLGLRLIYFSYDVKMKEKGDIPEGYSVSREKKERFSLILESASTNQTSMYLCASKGEVETQYFGPGTRLLVL.

The V gene is TRBV9, the J gene TRBJ1-1; D call uncertain. V was cut by 2 bases and J by 1 base, with 15 bases left in between. The CDR3 is made up of 16 amino acids. Germline assignment: CDR1 SGDLS and CDR2 YYNGEE. This chain's CDR3 is CASSVDQAARNTEAFF. The CDR3 DNA is TGTGCCAGCAGCGTCGACCAGGCCGCAAGGAACACTGAAGCTTTCTTT.

The V gene is TRBV7-9, the J gene TRBJ1-3; TRBD1 aligns across 12 bases. Trimming took 5 bases from V and 0 from J; bases not matched to a gene: 5. Germline V CDR1 and CDR2: SEHNR, FQNEAQ (reference sequence). The CDR3 extends over 17 amino acids. CDR3 in amino acids: CASSRDRGRNSGNTIYF. DNA of the CDR3: TGTGCCAGCAGCCGGGACAGGGGGCGAAACTCTGGAAACACCATATATTTT.

The J gene is TRBJ2-1, the V gene TRBV7-9; 15 nucleotides match TRBD2. The CDR3 spans 17 residues. The germline V gene has CDR1 SEHNR and CDR2 FQNEAQ (reference sequence). J was trimmed by 10 bases and V by 5 bases; bases with no gene match: 12. Here the CDR3 reads CASSTQGTSGRPPEQFF. The CDR3 DNA reads TGTGCCAGCAGCACCCAAGGGACTAGCGGGAGGCCTCCAGAGCAGTTCTTC.

The gene calls are TRBV5-4 and TRBJ2-1; D is perhaps TRBD1 (6 bases). This CDR3 has 13 amino acids. Germline lookup yields CDR1 SGHNT and CDR2 YYREEE (reference sequence). The germline V and J ends were trimmed by 5 bases and 5 bases, with 11 bases remaining between them. The CDR3 sequence is CASRQDRHNEQFF. CDR3 DNA sequence: TGTGCCAGCAGGCAAGACAGGCACAATGAGCAGTTCTTC.

The CDR3 loop reads CASSFRDSREKLFF. The CDR3 bases are TGTGCCAGCAGCTTCCGGGACAGCCGTGAAAAACTGTTTTTT. V usage is TRBV7-8 and J usage is TRBJ1-4; 7 bases agree with TRBD1. Germline V gene lookup returns CDR1 SGHVS and CDR2 FQNEAQ. The CDR3 has 14 residues. Trimming removed 3 bases from V and 7 bases from J; junction bases left unmatched: 5.

V and J are TRBV20-1 and TRBJ2-7; 7 nucleotides agree with TRBD2. The V gene's germline CDR1 is DFQATT and CDR2 SNEGSKA (reference sequence). J lost 6 bases, V lost 5 bases, and 1 base had no gene match. This CDR3 is 10 amino acids long. Written as DNA, the CDR3 is TGCAGTGCTGGGAGGGCCGAGCAGTACTTC. It yields the protein CSAGRAEQYF.

The chain joins TRBV18 to TRBJ2-3; 10 bases are a match to TRBD2. Germline V CDR1 and CDR2: KGHSH, LQKENI. The ends lost 0 bases at V and 5 bases at J; junction bases unmatched: 2. The length of the CDR3 is 15 residues. The CDR3 DNA reads TGTGCCAGCTCACCACCGTCTAGCGGGGGAGATACGCAGTATTTT. This translates into CASSPPSSGGDTQYF. Together with reference TRBV18 and TRBJ2-3, the CDR3 gives the full variable domain: NAGVMQNPRHLVRRRGQEARLRCSPMKGHSHVYWYRQLPEEGLKFMVYLQKENIIDESGMPKERFSAEFPKEGPSILRIQQVVRGDSAAYFCASSPPSSGGDTQYFGPGTRLTVL.

This chain joins TRBV7-2 and TRBJ1-3; no reliable D call. Germline V CDR1 and CDR2: SGHTA, FQGNSA. The germline V and J ends were trimmed by 2 bases and 2 bases, with 7 bases remaining between them. The CDR3 consists of 14 residues. The CDR3 sequence is CASSLTLTGNTIYF. In DNA, the CDR3 is TGTGCCAGCAGCTTAACCTTGACTGGAAACACCATATATTTT.

The CDR3 region is CASSLITSNQPQHF. The CDR3 DNA reads as TGTGCCAGCAGCTTAATCACTAGCAATCAGCCCCAGCATTTT. This chain uses TRBV7-2 with TRBJ1-5; D remains unclear. CDR3 length: 14 amino acids. V was pared by 2 bases and J by 0 bases, with 5 bases between. The germline V gene has CDR1 SGHTA and CDR2 FQGNSA. Full variable domain (rest looked up from reference TRBV7-2 and TRBJ1-5): GAGVSQSPSNKVTEKGKDVELRCDPISGHTALYWYRQSLGQGLEFLIYFQGNSAPDKSGLPSDRFSAERTGGSVSTLTIQRTQQEDSAVYLCASSLITSNQPQHFGDGTRLSIL.

The chain has TRBV19 and TRBJ1-5, with 9 positions matching TRBD1. The junction had 10 bases not matched to a gene; V was cut back by 5 bases and J by 5 bases. The CDR3 loop spans 16 amino acids. Germline-derived CDR1 and CDR2 are LNHDA and SQIVND (reference sequence). CDR3 nucleotides: TGTGCCAGTAGTCCGCTCCCGGGACAGGGTGATCAGCCCCAGCATTTT. Amino acids: CASSPLPGQGDQPQHF.

CDR3 region: CASSLGTGLDEQYF. CDR3 nucleotides: TGTGCCAGCAGCTTAGGGACAGGCCTTGACGAGCAGTACTTC. The gene calls are TRBV7-7 and TRBJ2-7; 7 nucleotides line up with TRBD1. Germline V lookup: CDR1 SSHAT, CDR2 FNYEAQ (reference sequence). V lost 1 base, J lost 5 bases, and 5 bases stayed unmatched. The CDR3 consists of 14 residues.

V and J are TRBV27 and TRBJ2-3; D could derive from TRBD1 or TRBD2 (5 bases each). Germline-derived CDR1 and CDR2 are MNHEY and SMNVEV (reference sequence). The CDR3 sequence is 16 residues long. V was cut by 6 bases and J by 0 bases, with 16 bases left in between. CDR3 sequence (DNA): TGTGCCAGCAGGAGGGGTGGCGCAGCTAGCACAGATACGCAGTATTTT. Amino acid sequence: CASRRGGAASTDTQYF.

The V gene is TRBV5-6, the J gene TRBJ2-5; no reliable D call. V was pared by 4 bases and J by 3 bases, with 13 bases between. The CDR3 covers 14 residues. Germline V gene lookup returns CDR1 SGHDT and CDR2 YYEEEE. The CDR3: CASSEPDWKETQYF. In DNA, the CDR3 is TGTGCCAGCAGCGAACCAGACTGGAAAGAGACCCAGTACTTC.

The chain combines TRBV6-1 with TRBJ2-2; D perhaps matches TRBD1 (5 bases). The germline gives CDR1 MNHNS, CDR2 SASEGT. The V end lost 6 bases, the J end lost 3 bases, and 11 bases lay between the germline ends. The CDR3 has 14 residues. In DNA, the CDR3 is TGTGCCAGCAGGCGCAGGGCGTACACCGGGGAGCTGTTTTTT. Translated: CASRRRAYTGELFF.